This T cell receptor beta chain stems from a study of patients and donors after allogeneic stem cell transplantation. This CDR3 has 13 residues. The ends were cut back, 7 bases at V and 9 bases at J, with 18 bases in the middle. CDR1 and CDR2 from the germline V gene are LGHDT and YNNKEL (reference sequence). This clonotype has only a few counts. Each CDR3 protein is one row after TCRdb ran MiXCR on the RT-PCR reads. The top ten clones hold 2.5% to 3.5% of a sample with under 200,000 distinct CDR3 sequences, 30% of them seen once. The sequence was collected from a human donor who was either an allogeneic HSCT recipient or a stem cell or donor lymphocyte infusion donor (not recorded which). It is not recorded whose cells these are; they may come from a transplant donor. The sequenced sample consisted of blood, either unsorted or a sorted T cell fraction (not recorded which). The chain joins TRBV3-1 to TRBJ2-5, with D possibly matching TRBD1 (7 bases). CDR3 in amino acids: CASNSGGTRAQYF. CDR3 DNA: TGTGCCAGCAACTCAGGGGGGACCAGAGCCCAGTACTTC.